The T cell receptor (beta chain) under discussion was sequenced for a study of T cells in localized non-small cell lung cancer. The study's findings and limits: Uninvolved nearby lung showed the greatest T cell clonality, exceeding that found in tumor. Adjacent lung was found to contain a median about 55 of the top 100 tumor clones.

Germline V CDR1 and CDR2: SGHNT, YYREEE (reference sequence). The ends were cut back, 4 bases at V and 4 bases at J, with 12 bases in the middle. The CDR3 spans 13 residues. With respect to this clone: What it recognizes is unknown.

Here immunoSEQ multiplex PCR was the method, and the copy in TCRdb shows in-frame clones only, minus some. The sample holds around 31,000 clones, around nine tenths seen once. The origin of this receptor is a female donor of 60 years or more with stage I lung adenocarcinoma. The chain has TRBV5-4 and TRBJ2-7; D perhaps matches TRBD1 (6 bases). Sequenced here: peripheral blood, sampled before any cancer treatment. The CDR3 spells CASSQDRMYEQYF. Written as DNA, the CDR3 is TGTGCCAGCAGCCAAGACAGGATGTACGAGCAGTACTTC.